Listed below are T cell receptor beta chains from one sample, sequenced in a study of T cell changes during pregnancy in multiple sclerosis. TCRdb's copy holds only in-frame clones and misses some; the assay was immunoSEQ multiplex PCR. The sample records 100,000 to 140,000 clones, under 95% being singletons. The input for sequencing was peripheral blood, taken in the third trimester of pregnancy. The receptors shown here come from a female donor in good health, enrolled as a control in a pregnancy study. Both conserved end residues are part of each CDR3. A D gene is named only where the DNA matches it firmly. Part of the rows lack a size; the others show once, few, many or a class for expanded clones.

D gene,J gene,V gene,clone size,CDR3 DNA,CDR3 protein
.,TRBJ1-1,TRBV19,.,TGTGCCAGTAGTATATCCCAGGACACTGAAGCTTTCTTT,CASSISQDTEAFF
.,TRBJ1-2,TRBV11-2,.,TGTGCCAGCAGCTTAGCGCAGGGTGTCACCTTC,CASSLAQGVTF
TRBD1,TRBJ2-1,TRBV6-6,few,TGTGCCAGCAGGGCCGGGACAGGGGGGAATGAGCAGTTCTTC,CASRAGTGGNEQFF
.,TRBJ2-7,TRBV20-1,.,TGCAGTGCTAGACGGAGCTACGAGCAGTACTTC,CSARRSYEQYF
.,TRBJ2-5,TRBV6-5,.,TGTGCCAGCAGTTACTCTCAGGGGCGAGAGACCCAGTACTTC,CASSYSQGRETQYF
TRBD2,TRBJ2-5,TRBV7-2,.,TGTGCCAGCAGCTTAACGCGGGGGAACCAAGAGACCCAGTACTTC,CASSLTRGNQETQYF
.,TRBJ1-4,TRBV5-4,.,TGTGCCAGCAGCGGGGGGACGGACGATCCAACTAATGAAAAACTGTTTTTT,CASSGGTDDPTNEKLFF
TRBD2,TRBJ2-3,TRBV19,.,TGTGCCAGTAGAGTCTTTGCGGGGGGTCTCACAGATACGCAGTATTTT,CASRVFAGGLTDTQYF
TRBD1,TRBJ1-2,TRBV19,.,TGTGCCAGTAGTGCGGGGACAGGGGGCGAAATTACTTCACCCCACTATGGCTACACCTTC,CASSAGTGGEITSPHYGYTF
TRBD1,TRBJ2-7,TRBV2,.,TGTGCCAGTAGGGACAGGGGGCAGCGCGAGCAGTACTTC,CASRDRGQREQYF
TRBD2,TRBJ2-3,TRBV7-3,.,TGTGCCAGCAGCTTAGGCGGGGGAGGGACAGATACGCAGTATTTT,CASSLGGGGTDTQYF
.,TRBJ2-7,TRBV18,.,TGTGCCAGCTCACCGATAACTAGCAGCTACGTCTACGAGCAGTACTTC,CASSPITSSYVYEQYF
TRBD1,TRBJ1-1,TRBV30,.,TGTGCCTGGTCCCGGACAGGGAATACTGAAGCTTTCTTT,CAWSRTGNTEAFF
TRBD1,TRBJ1-5,TRBV10-1,.,TGCGCCAGCAACATGAGACAGGGGCGGGAGGGGGGTCAGCCCCAGCATTTT,CASNMRQGREGGQPQHF
.,TRBJ1-1,TRBV27,few,TGTGCCACCTACCGCAGGGAAGAAGCTTTCTTT,CATYRREEAFF
.,TRBJ1-1,TRBV11-3,.,TGTGCCAGCAGCTTATACCAGGACACTGAAGCTTTCTTT,CASSLYQDTEAFF
.,TRBJ1-1,TRBV4-2,.,TGTGCCAGCAGCCAAGATTGGGGGGGGACTGAAGCTTTCTTT,CASSQDWGGTEAFF